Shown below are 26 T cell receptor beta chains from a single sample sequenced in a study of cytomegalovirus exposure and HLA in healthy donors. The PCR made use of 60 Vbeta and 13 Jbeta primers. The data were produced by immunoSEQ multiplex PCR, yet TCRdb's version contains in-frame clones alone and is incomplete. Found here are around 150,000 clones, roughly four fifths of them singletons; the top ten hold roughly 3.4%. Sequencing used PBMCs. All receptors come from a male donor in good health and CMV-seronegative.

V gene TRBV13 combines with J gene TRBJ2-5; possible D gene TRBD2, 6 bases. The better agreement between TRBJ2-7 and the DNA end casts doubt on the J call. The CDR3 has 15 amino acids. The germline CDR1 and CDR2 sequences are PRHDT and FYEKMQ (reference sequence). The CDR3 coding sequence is TGTGCCAGCAGCTTATCCGGGACTCATCCTTACGAGCAGTACTTC. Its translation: CASSLSGTHPYEQYF.

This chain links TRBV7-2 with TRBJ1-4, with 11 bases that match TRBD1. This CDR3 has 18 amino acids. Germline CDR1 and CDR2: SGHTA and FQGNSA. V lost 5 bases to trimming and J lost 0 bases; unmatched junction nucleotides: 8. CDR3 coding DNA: TGTGCCAGCAGCCACGGACAGGGGGCCTTCCCAACTAATGAAAAACTGTTTTTT. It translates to CASSHGQGAFPTNEKLFF.

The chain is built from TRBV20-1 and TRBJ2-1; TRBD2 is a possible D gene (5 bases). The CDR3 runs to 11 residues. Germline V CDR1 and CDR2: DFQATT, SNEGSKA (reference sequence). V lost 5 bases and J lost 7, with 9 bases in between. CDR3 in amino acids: CSAWRRNEQFF. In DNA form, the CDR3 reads TGCAGTGCTTGGCGGAGGAATGAGCAGTTCTTC.

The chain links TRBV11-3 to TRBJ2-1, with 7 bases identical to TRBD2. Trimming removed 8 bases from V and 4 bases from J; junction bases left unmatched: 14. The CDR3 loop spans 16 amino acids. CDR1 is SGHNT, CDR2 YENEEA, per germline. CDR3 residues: CASRARQRGPYNEQFF. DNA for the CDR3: TGTGCCAGCCGAGCCCGACAGCGGGGCCCATACAATGAGCAGTTCTTC.

The CDR3 DNA sequence: TGTGCCAGCAGTGGGCAGGGACTTCACACCGGGGAGCTGTTTTTT. Its protein is CASSGQGLHTGELFF. This chain connects TRBV2 to TRBJ2-2, with a possible D match to TRBD2 (6 bases). CDR3 length: 15 residues. The V gene's germline CDR1 is SNHLY and CDR2 FYNNEI. Trimming took 4 bases from V and 3 from J, leaving 12 bases between them.

The chain's CDR3 is CASSLGPARGQETQYF. In DNA form, the CDR3 reads TGTGCCAGCAGCTTAGGTCCAGCGCGGGGACAAGAGACCCAGTACTTC. The V call is TRBV7-2, the J call TRBJ2-5; a possible D gene is TRBD2 (6 bases). Trimming removed 1 base at V and 2 bases at J, with 14 bases between. The CDR3 is made up of 16 amino acids. Germline V gives CDR1 SGHTA, CDR2 FQGNSA.

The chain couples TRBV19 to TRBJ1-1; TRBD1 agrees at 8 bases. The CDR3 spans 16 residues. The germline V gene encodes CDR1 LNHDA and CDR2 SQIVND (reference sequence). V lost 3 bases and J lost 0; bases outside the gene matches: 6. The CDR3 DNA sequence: TGTGCCAGTAGTATTGGACAGGGACCAATGAACACTGAAGCTTTCTTT. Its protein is CASSIGQGPMNTEAFF. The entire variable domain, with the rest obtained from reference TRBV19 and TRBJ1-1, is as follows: DGGITQSPKYLFRKEGQNVTLSCEQNLNHDAMYWYRQDPGQGLRLIYYSQIVNDFQKGDIAEGYSVSREKKESFPLTVTSAQKNPTAFYLCASSIGQGPMNTEAFFGQGTRLTVV.

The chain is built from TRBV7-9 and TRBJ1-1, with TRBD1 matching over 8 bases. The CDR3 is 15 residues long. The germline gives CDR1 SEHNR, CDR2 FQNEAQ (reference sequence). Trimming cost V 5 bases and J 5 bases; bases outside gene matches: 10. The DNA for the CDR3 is TGTGCCAGCAGCCCCCTGAGGACAGGGTCAACTGAAGCTTTCTTT. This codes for CASSPLRTGSTEAFF.

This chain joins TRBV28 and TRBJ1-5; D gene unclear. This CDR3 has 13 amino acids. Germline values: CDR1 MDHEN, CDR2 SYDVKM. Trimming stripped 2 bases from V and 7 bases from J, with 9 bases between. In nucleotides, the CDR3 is TGTGCCAGCAGTTTAGCGGGGTACCAGCCCCAGCATTTT. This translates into CASSLAGYQPQHF.

This CDR3 is CASRTQGKTTNEKLFF. The CDR3, as DNA: TGTGCCAGTAGGACACAGGGTAAAACAACTAATGAAAAACTGTTTTTT. The chain employs TRBV19 and TRBJ1-4, with a possible D match to TRBD1 (6 bases). With 6 bases removed from V and 0 bases from J, the gap between germline ends came to 14 bases. Germline values: CDR1 LNHDA, CDR2 SQIVND (reference sequence). CDR3 length: 16 amino acids.

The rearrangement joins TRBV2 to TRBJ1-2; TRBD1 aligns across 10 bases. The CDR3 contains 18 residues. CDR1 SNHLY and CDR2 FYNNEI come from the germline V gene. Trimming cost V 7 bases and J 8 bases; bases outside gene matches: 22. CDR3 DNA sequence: TGTGCCAGCACCGGGACAGGGGACGTTATAGGGACAGGGGACGGCTACACCTTC. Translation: CASTGTGDVIGTGDGYTF.

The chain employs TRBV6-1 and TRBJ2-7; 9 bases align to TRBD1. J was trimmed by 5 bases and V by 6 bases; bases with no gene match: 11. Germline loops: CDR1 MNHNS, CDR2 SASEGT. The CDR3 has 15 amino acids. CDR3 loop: CASSVETGGGNEQYF. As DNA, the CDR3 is TGTGCCAGCAGCGTTGAGACAGGGGGAGGGAACGAGCAGTACTTC.

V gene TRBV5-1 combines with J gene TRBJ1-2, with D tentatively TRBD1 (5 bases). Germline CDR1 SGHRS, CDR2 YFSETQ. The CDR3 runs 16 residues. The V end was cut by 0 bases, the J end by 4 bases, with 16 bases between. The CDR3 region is CASSLDARMGLYGYTF. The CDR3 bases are TGCGCCAGCAGCTTGGATGCTCGAATGGGGCTCTATGGCTACACCTTC.

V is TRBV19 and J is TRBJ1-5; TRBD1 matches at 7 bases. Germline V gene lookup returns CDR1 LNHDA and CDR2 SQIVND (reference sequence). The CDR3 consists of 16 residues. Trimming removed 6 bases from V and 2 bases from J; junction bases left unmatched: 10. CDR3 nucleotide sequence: TGTGCCAGTAGAAACGAACGGCAGGGGGGCAATCAGCCCCAGCATTTT. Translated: CASRNERQGGNQPQHF.

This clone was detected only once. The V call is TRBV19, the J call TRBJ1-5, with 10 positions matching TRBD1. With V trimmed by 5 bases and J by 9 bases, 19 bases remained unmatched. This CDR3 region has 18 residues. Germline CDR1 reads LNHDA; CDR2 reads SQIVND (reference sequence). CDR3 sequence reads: CASSLASGGQGPPWPQHF. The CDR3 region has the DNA TGTGCCAGTAGTTTAGCCTCGGGGGGACAGGGGCCGCCTTGGCCCCAGCATTTT.

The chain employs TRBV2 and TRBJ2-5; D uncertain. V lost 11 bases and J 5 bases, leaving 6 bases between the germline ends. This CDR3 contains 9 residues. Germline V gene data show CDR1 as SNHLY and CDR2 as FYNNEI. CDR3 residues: CALRETQYF. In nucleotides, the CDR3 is TGTGCCCTCAGGGAGACCCAGTACTTC.

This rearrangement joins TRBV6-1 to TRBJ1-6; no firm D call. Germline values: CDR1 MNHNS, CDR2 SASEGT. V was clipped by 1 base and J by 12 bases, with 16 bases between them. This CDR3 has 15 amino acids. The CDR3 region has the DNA TGTGCCAGCAGTGAAGTTTGGGCCGCCGGAGGACCCCTCCACTTT. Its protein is CASSEVWAAGGPLHF.

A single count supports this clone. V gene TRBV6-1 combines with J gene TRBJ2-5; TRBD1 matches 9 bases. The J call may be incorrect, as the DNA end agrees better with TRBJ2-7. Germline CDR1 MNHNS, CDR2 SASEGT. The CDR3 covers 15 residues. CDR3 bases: TGTGCCAGCAGTCGGGGGACAGGGCCTACCTACGAGCAGTACTTC. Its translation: CASSRGTGPTYEQYF.

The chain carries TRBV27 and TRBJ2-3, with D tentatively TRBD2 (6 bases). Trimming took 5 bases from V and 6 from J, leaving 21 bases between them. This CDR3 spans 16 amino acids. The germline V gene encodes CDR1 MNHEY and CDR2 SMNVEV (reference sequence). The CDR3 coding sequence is TGTGCCAGCAGTCCCCGCCGGGACTCTCTCTTCGATACGCAGTATTTT. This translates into CASSPRRDSLFDTQYF.

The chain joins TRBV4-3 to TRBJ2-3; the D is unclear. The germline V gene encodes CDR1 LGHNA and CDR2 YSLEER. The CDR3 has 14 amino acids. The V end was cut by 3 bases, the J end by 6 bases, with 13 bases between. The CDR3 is CASSHQVPPDTQYF. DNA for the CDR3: TGCGCCAGCAGCCATCAGGTTCCTCCGGATACGCAGTATTTT.

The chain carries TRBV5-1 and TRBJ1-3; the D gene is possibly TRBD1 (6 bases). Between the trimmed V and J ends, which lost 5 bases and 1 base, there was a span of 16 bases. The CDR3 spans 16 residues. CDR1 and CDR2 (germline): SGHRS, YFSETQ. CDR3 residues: CASSLQGLESGNTIYF. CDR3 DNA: TGCGCCAGCAGTTTACAGGGCTTGGAGTCTGGAAACACCATATATTTT.

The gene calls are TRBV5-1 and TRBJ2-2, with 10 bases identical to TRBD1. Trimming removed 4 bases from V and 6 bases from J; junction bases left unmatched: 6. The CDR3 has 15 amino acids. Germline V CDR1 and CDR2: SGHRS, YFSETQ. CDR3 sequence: CASSQGTGVAGELFF. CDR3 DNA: TGCGCCAGCAGCCAGGGGACAGGGGTCGCCGGGGAGCTGTTTTTT.

This CDR3 reads CASSPVGEDEKLFF. Written as DNA, the CDR3 is TGTGCCAGCTCACCCGTCGGGGAAGATGAAAAACTGTTTTTT. The genes are TRBV18 and TRBJ1-4; D remains ambiguous. The CDR3 spans 14 residues. CDR1 is KGHSH, CDR2 LQKENI, per germline. The V end was cut by 3 bases, the J end by 6 bases, with 11 bases between. The full variable domain, its missing parts supplied by reference TRBV18 and TRBJ1-4, is NAGVMQNPRHLVRRRGQEARLRCSPMKGHSHVYWYRQLPEEGLKFMVYLQKENIIDESGMPKERFSAEFPKEGPSILRIQQVVRGDSAAYFCASSPVGEDEKLFFGSGTQLSVL.

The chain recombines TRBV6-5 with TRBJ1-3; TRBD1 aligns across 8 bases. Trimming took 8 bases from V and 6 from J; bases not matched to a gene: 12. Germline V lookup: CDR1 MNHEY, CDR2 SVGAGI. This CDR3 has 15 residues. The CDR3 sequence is CASGVGQGPLNTIYF. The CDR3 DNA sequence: TGTGCCAGCGGGGTCGGACAGGGACCACTAAACACCATATATTTT.

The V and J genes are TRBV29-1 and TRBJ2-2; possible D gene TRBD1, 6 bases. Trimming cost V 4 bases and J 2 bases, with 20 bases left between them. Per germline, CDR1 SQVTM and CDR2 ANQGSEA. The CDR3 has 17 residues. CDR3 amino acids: CSVGGGGHAPNTGELFF. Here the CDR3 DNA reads TGCAGCGTTGGGGGTGGGGGACACGCTCCAAACACCGGGGAGCTGTTTTTT.

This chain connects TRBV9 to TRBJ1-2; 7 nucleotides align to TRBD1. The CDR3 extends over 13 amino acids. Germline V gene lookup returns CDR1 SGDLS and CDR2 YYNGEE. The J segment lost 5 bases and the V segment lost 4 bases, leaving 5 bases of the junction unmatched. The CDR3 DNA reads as TGTGCCAGCAGCCCCGGACAGGAGTATGGCTACACCTTC. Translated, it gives CASSPGQEYGYTF.